A single sample is the source of the 11 T cell receptor beta chains below, sequenced in a study of long-term antiretroviral therapy in people with HIV. The assay, immunoSEQ v3.0, was run at survey level. Generated by immunoSEQ multiplex PCR, the TCRdb table keeps only in-frame clones and is missing some. The sample includes fewer than 55,000 clones, about 95% seen only once; the top ten take about 2.6%. The sample in question was unsorted PBMCs, obtained 3.7 years after starting antiretroviral therapy. These receptors all stem from a woman aged 50 to 60 with HIV.

The chain carries TRBV6-5 and TRBJ1-2, with D unresolved. Trimming took 6 bases from V and 5 from J, leaving 19 bases between them. CDR3 length equals 15 residues. Germline CDR1 is MNHEY and CDR2 is SVGAGI. CDR3 loop: CASSRTALPSYGYTF. The CDR3 bases are TGTGCCAGCAGCCGTACAGCGCTACCCTCTTATGGCTACACCTTC.

V and J are TRBV29-1 and TRBJ1-3; D might be TRBD1 (5 bases). The germline V and J ends were trimmed by 5 bases and 0 bases, with 8 bases remaining between them. Per germline, CDR1 SQVTM and CDR2 ANQGSEA. CDR3 size: 13 residues. CDR3 nucleotides: TGCAGCGTTTTGACAGACTCTGGAAACACCATATATTTT. This gives the protein CSVLTDSGNTIYF.

The chain couples TRBV5-1 to TRBJ1-1; 7 bases are a match to TRBD1. The V and J ends lost 2 bases and 6 bases, in that order; junction bases with no gene match: 10. The length of the CDR3 is 15 residues. CDR1 and CDR2 (germline): SGHRS, YFSETQ. This chain's CDR3 is CASSFLGTVISEAFF. The CDR3 coding sequence is TGCGCCAGCAGCTTCCTTGGGACAGTCATTTCTGAAGCTTTCTTT.

The chain uses TRBV30 and TRBJ1-2; possible D gene TRBD1, 6 bases. CDR3 size: 12 residues. Germline lookup yields CDR1 GTSNPN and CDR2 SVGIG (reference sequence). V lost 4 bases to trimming and J lost 7 bases, with 13 bases between them. The CDR3 DNA follows: TGTGCCTGGACCCCAGGGGAGGGTGGCTACACCTTC. This gives the protein CAWTPGEGGYTF.

The rearrangement joins TRBV9 to TRBJ1-4; tentatively, D is TRBD1 (5 bases). The CDR3 is made up of 15 amino acids. In germline, CDR1 is SGDLS, CDR2 YYNGEE. Trimming removed 0 bases from V and 5 bases from J, with 11 bases in between. The CDR3 DNA is TGTGCCAGCAGCGTAGATCCGGGGCGGAATGAAAAACTGTTTTTT. It specifies CASSVDPGRNEKLFF.

This rearrangement joins TRBV30 to TRBJ1-4, with TRBD1 as a possible D gene (5 bases). Looked up from germline, CDR1 is GTSNPN and CDR2 is SVGIG (reference sequence). The CDR3 is made up of 14 amino acids. The V and J ends lost 3 bases and 8 bases respectively, with 16 bases between them. The CDR3 region has the DNA TGTGCCTGGAGCCCCGGGGGGGGTTTCGAAAAACTGTTTTTT. This codes for CAWSPGGGFEKLFF. Combining the CDR3 with reference TRBV30 and TRBJ1-4 gives the whole variable domain SQTIHQWPATLVQPVGSPLSLECTVEGTSNPNLYWYRQAAGRGLQLLFYSVGIGQISSEVPQNLSASRPQDRQFILSSKKLLLSDSGFYLCAWSPGGGFEKLFFGSGTQLSVL.

This clone was observed once. The rearrangement links TRBV5-4 to TRBJ2-3; unclear D gene. V lost 6 bases and J lost 4, with 12 bases in between. There are 13 residues in the CDR3. CDR1 is SGHNT, CDR2 YYREEE, per germline (reference sequence). The CDR3 protein is CASTVRPADTQYF. DNA of the CDR3: TGTGCCAGCACCGTAAGACCTGCAGATACGCAGTATTTT.

This rearrangement joins TRBV19 to TRBJ2-1; tentatively, D is TRBD2 (6 bases). Germline V gene data show CDR1 as LNHDA and CDR2 as SQIVND (reference sequence). There are 17 residues in the CDR3. V was clipped by 9 bases and J by 0 bases, with 21 bases between them. The CDR3 is CASKGLIPVGSYNEQFF. In DNA form, the CDR3 reads TGTGCCAGCAAGGGACTTATCCCGGTGGGCTCCTACAATGAGCAGTTCTTC.

The chain links TRBV5-1 to TRBJ2-7; possibly TRBD1 for D (5 bases). The V gene lost 2 bases and the J gene lost 2 bases, with 17 bases spanning the gap. Germline lookup yields CDR1 SGHRS and CDR2 YFSETQ. The CDR3 length is 16 residues. Here the CDR3 DNA reads TGCGCCAGCAGCTTTGAGCACTCAGGGAATACCTACGAGCAGTACTTC. Translated: CASSFEHSGNTYEQYF.

CDR3 in amino acids: CASSEPRSGNTIYF. CDR3 sequence (DNA): TGTGCCAGCAGTGAGCCCAGATCTGGAAACACCATATATTTT. This rearrangement joins TRBV2 to TRBJ1-3, with D uncertain. With 3 bases removed from V and 1 base from J, the gap between germline ends came to 7 bases. The CDR3 has 14 amino acids. Germline CDR1 and CDR2: SNHLY and FYNNEI. The whole variable domain, filled in from reference TRBV2 and TRBJ1-3, reads EPEVTQTPSHQVTQMGQEVILRCVPISNHLYFYWYRQILGQKVEFLVSFYNNEISEKSEIFDDQFSVERPDGSNFTLKIRSTKLEDSAMYFCASSEPRSGNTIYFGEGSWLTVV.

J is TRBJ1-3 and V is TRBV5-1; 7 bases are a match to TRBD1. V lost 0 bases and J lost 0; bases outside the gene matches: 0. This CDR3 region has 15 residues. The V gene's germline CDR1 is SGHRS and CDR2 YFSETQ. CDR3 sequence reads: CASSLDRGSGNTIYF. For the CDR3, the DNA is TGCGCCAGCAGCTTGGACAGGGGCTCTGGAAACACCATATATTTT.